This passage covers 11 T cell receptor beta chains from one sample sequenced in a study of T cell responses to AZD1222 COVID-19 vaccine. Profiling relied on immunoSEQ multiplex PCR, and the TCRdb table lists in-frame clones only, not all of them. The sample has 120,000 or so clones; just over 90% are singletons. The sample here was peripheral blood, taken 28 days after the second AZD1222 dose. These receptors all come from an adult who received the AZD1222 COVID-19 vaccine.

The chain carries TRBV27 and TRBJ2-7; 12 bases are a match to TRBD2. After removal of 2 bases from V and 4 bases from J, the junction contained 6 bases not matched to a gene. Germline V lookup: CDR1 MNHEY, CDR2 SMNVEV (reference sequence). This CDR3 spans 16 amino acids. The CDR3 DNA follows: TGTGCCAGCAGTTTACCTCTAGCGGGAGGGCCTTACGAGCAGTACTTC. Translating gives CASSLPLAGGPYEQYF.

The chain links TRBV30 to TRBJ2-7; 7 bases line up with TRBD2. This CDR3 spans 14 amino acids. Per germline, CDR1 GTSNPN and CDR2 SVGIG (reference sequence). V trimming: 0 bases; J trimming: 6 bases; junction bases outside the gene matches: 8. CDR3 bases: TGTGCCTGGAGTGTAAACAGCGGGGTCGGCGAGCAGTACTTC. Encoded protein: CAWSVNSGVGEQYF.

This chain uses TRBV6-1 with TRBJ1-1, with D unclear. Germline V gene sequence: CDR1 MNHNS, CDR2 SASEGT. V dropped 1 base and J dropped 1 base, with 7 bases sitting between them. The CDR3 is 14 amino acids. DNA for the CDR3: TGTGCCAGCAGTGAAGGGACGAGGAACACTGAAGCTTTCTTT. This gives the protein CASSEGTRNTEAFF.

The CDR3 DNA is TGTGCCAGCAGCCTAAATTCTCAGGGGGGTCAAGCTTTCTTT. Protein: CASSLNSQGGQAFF. The chain couples TRBV7-2 to TRBJ1-1; 7 bases agree with TRBD1. Trimming took 5 bases from V and 9 from J; bases not matched to a gene: 12. The CDR3 extends over 14 amino acids. CDR1 and CDR2 from the germline V gene are SGHTA and FQGNSA.

The chain links TRBV4-1 to TRBJ1-1, with D possibly matching TRBD1 (6 bases). V lost 3 bases, J lost 9 bases, and 8 bases lay in between. The CDR3 has 11 amino acids. Per germline, CDR1 MGHRA and CDR2 YSYEKL. The CDR3 nucleotides are TGCGCCAGCAGCCAGGGGGCCCAAGCTTTCTTT. Its protein is CASSQGAQAFF.

This chain connects TRBV24-1 to TRBJ2-3; TRBD1 aligns across 10 bases. Germline V gene lookup returns CDR1 KGHDR and CDR2 SFDVKD. This CDR3 region has 17 residues. Trimming removed 5 bases from V and 2 bases from J; junction bases left unmatched: 9. The CDR3 nucleotides read TGTGCCACCAGTGGTGGCCGGGACAGGGGAGTCACAGATACGCAGTATTTT. Residues: CATSGGRDRGVTDTQYF.

The chain employs TRBV11-2 and TRBJ2-2; D remains unclear. Germline CDR1 reads SGHAT; CDR2 reads FQNNGV. With 5 bases removed from V and 6 bases from J, the gap between germline ends came to 7 bases. The CDR3 loop spans 12 amino acids. The CDR3 sequence is CASSPVAGELFF. The CDR3 nucleotides are TGTGCCAGCAGCCCCGTGGCCGGGGAGCTGTTTTTT.

The J gene is TRBJ1-1, the V gene TRBV9, with TRBD1 matching over 11 bases. Unmatched junction bases numbered 5, after V lost 2 bases and J lost 5 bases. The CDR3 loop spans 15 amino acids. CDR1 and CDR2 (germline): SGDLS, YYNGEE. CDR3 sequence (DNA): TGTGCCAGCAGCGTCTCGGACAGGGGGCAGACTGAAGCTTTCTTT. This translates into CASSVSDRGQTEAFF.

The chain recombines TRBV2 with TRBJ1-6; no clear D gene. Looked up from germline, CDR1 is SNHLY and CDR2 is FYNNEI. The CDR3 runs 12 residues. V was clipped by 6 bases and J by 7 bases, with 7 bases between them. This CDR3 is CASRGNNSPLHF. The DNA of the CDR3 is TGTGCCAGCAGGGGTAACAATTCACCCCTCCACTTT.

J is TRBJ1-1 and V is TRBV7-9; D gene ambiguous. Trimming removed 5 bases from V and 1 base from J, with 8 bases in between. CDR3 length: 13 amino acids. Germline V gives CDR1 SEHNR, CDR2 FQNEAQ (reference sequence). This CDR3 is CASSDQPNTEAFF. In DNA, the CDR3 is TGTGCCAGCAGCGATCAGCCGAACACTGAAGCTTTCTTT.

The chain is built from TRBV2 and TRBJ1-2, with D possibly being TRBD1 (6 bases). V was trimmed by 6 bases and J by 3 bases, leaving 11 bases between them. The CDR3 consists of 13 residues. CDR1 is SNHLY, CDR2 FYNNEI, per germline. CDR3 DNA sequence: TGTGCCAGCAGGGCGACAGGAGACTATGGCTACACCTTC. Its protein is CASRATGDYGYTF. Supplemented by reference TRBV2 and TRBJ1-2, the full variable domain reads EPEVTQTPSHQVTQMGQEVILRCVPISNHLYFYWYRQILGQKVEFLVSFYNNEISEKSEIFDDQFSVERPDGSNFTLKIRSTKLEDSAMYFCASRATGDYGYTFGSGTRLTVV.